Each of the 9 T cell receptor beta chains below was sequenced from the same sample in a study of spatial heterogeneity in lung cancer. As for time point: sample taken at primary tumor resection. One entry per CDR3 protein results from TCRdb running MiXCR on the 5' RACE reads. This sample yields approximately 40,000 distinct CDR3 sequences, of which 6% to 8% are seen a single time; around 30% belongs to the top ten. The material was PBMCs, obtained at surgery. The source is a male donor with early-stage non-small cell lung cancer.

This clonotype has only a few counts. The chain couples TRBV4-1 to TRBJ2-7; D is ambiguous. CDR3 length: 15 residues. Germline V gene lookup returns CDR1 MGHRA and CDR2 YSYEKL. Trimming removed 1 base from V and 2 bases from J, with 12 bases in between. The CDR3 reads CASSQAPAGAYEQYV. CDR3 DNA sequence: TGCGCCAGCAGCCAAGCCCCAGCAGGAGCCTACGAGCAGTACGTC.

In this sample, this clonotype turned up a few times. V is TRBV20-1 and J is TRBJ2-7; TRBD2 might be the D (7 bases). Trimming cost V 3 bases and J 3 bases, with 15 bases left between them. This CDR3 region has 14 residues. The germline gives CDR1 DFQATT, CDR2 SNEGSKA (reference sequence). CDR3: CSASLWGGLYEQYF. In DNA form, the CDR3 reads TGCAGTGCTAGTTTGTGGGGGGGCCTCTACGAGCAGTACTTC.

This clonotype was observed many times. The chain joins TRBV12-3 or TRBV12-4 to TRBJ2-1; 8 nucleotides align to TRBD2. The V and J ends lost 6 bases and 9 bases, in that order; junction bases with no gene match: 16. This CDR3 has 16 amino acids. Written as DNA, the CDR3 is TGTGCCAGCAGCAACCCATTGAGCGGGGGCGTTGGTGAGCAGTTCTTC. It codes for CASSNPLSGGVGEQFF.

There are many counts of this clonotype. The V and J genes are TRBV7-2 and TRBJ2-2; weak D call: TRBD2 (6 bases). Trimming cost V 10 bases and J 0 bases, with 18 bases left between them. The germline V gene has CDR1 SGHTA and CDR2 FQGNSA. This CDR3 is built from 16 residues. DNA for the CDR3: TGTGCCACCACAGAGAGGGGACTCCCGAACACCGGGGAGCTGTTTTTT. The encoded protein is CATTERGLPNTGELFF.

This clonotype was counted many times. This chain joins TRBV12-3 or TRBV12-4 and TRBJ1-2; 7 bases map to TRBD1. With 5 bases clipped from V and 4 bases from J, the junction kept 4 bases outside the gene matches. This CDR3 region has 13 residues. The chain's CDR3 is CASSRDSLYGYTF. CDR3 DNA sequence: TGTGCCAGCAGTAGGGACAGTCTCTATGGCTACACCTTC.

This clonotype was counted at least ten times. This chain's CDR3 is CASSLGQGAWGTQYF. CDR3 coding DNA: TGTGCCAGCAGCTTAGGGCAGGGCGCCTGGGGGACCCAGTACTTC. This chain connects TRBV7-2 to TRBJ2-5, with a tentative D call TRBD1 (5 bases). The CDR3 totals 15 residues. CDR1 and CDR2 from the germline V gene are SGHTA and FQGNSA. Trimming took off 1 base at V and 7 bases at J, with 16 bases between the two ends.

At least ten counts were recorded for this clonotype. This chain uses TRBV10-2 with TRBJ2-1, with 16 bases lining up with TRBD2. Germline V gene sequence: CDR1 WSHSY, CDR2 SAAADI. The junction had 3 bases not matched to a gene; V was cut back by 11 bases and J by 8 bases. The length of the CDR3 is 13 residues. CDR3 residues: CASGTSGRDEQFF. CDR3 nucleotide sequence: TGCGCCTCCGGGACTAGCGGGAGGGATGAGCAGTTCTTC.

This clonotype was picked up a small number of times. The chain couples TRBV10-2 to TRBJ1-2; weak D call: TRBD1 (5 bases). CDR1 is WSHSY and CDR2 is SAAADI in the germline V gene. V lost 5 bases and J lost 7, with 20 bases in between. The CDR3 has 15 amino acids. The CDR3 coding sequence is TGCGCCAGCAGTTCCCCCGGGACCGCCCGCGCTGGCTACACCTTC. Its protein product is CASSSPGTARAGYTF.

A few counts support this clonotype. This chain connects TRBV12-3 or TRBV12-4 to TRBJ1-2; 7 nucleotides line up with TRBD1. The CDR3 covers 14 residues. J was trimmed by 2 bases and V by 3 bases; bases with no gene match: 3. The chain's CDR3 is CASSFGRGNYGYTF. The CDR3 DNA reads TGTGCCAGCAGTTTTGGCAGGGGGAACTATGGCTACACCTTC.